This T cell receptor beta chain was captured by sequencing in a study of CXCR3-negative and CXCR3-positive naive CD8 T cells. All TRB cDNA libraries came from 5' RACE performed with UMI labels. TCRdb reworked the 5' RACE reads into one entry per CDR3 protein, no DNA. This sample's clone table lists 70,000 to 100,000 distinct CDR3 sequences. Turning to this clonotype: Its antigen is not known.

The length of the CDR3 is 19 residues. The germline V gene encodes CDR1 MGHRA and CDR2 YSYEKL. Study results and caveats: Memory cells showed distinct TRBV-TRBJ patterns, while the two naive subsets matched.

Sequenced material: naive CXCR3- CD8+ T cells from blood. Subset reported: CD45RO-CCR7+CD27+CD95- naive CD8+ T cells lacking CXCR3 (TNR3-). The clonotype was recovered from a human donor in good health. Some clones in this sample may be carry-over from other donors' samples. The rearrangement joins TRBV4-1 to TRBJ2-1; TCRdb gives TRBD2 as the D gene, but with no DNA this cannot be confirmed. CDR3 residues: CASSQDRLQGLAGVNEQFF.